The 19 T cell receptor beta chains presented below share a single source sample, sequenced in a study of shared T cell receptors in the human thymus. The protocol was immunoSEQ multiplex PCR, while the TCRdb copy is restricted to in-frame clones and leaves out a portion. The table lists about 610,000 clones, more than 75% of them singletons. The same data also contributed to another study, on human thymus T cells.

The sequencing input was thymocytes. These TCRs come from a boy younger than two with a congenital heart defect.

V and J are TRBV10-3 and TRBJ1-2, with TRBD1 matching 9 bases. The V gene end was trimmed by 0 bases and the J gene end by 4 bases; junction bases not matched to a gene: 12. Germline values: CDR1 ENHRY, CDR2 SYGVKD. The CDR3 spans 18 residues. The CDR3 DNA reads TGTGCCATCAGTGAGTCCCGGACAGGGGTTCTCCCGGCCTATGGCTACACCTTC. Translation gives CAISESRTGVLPAYGYTF.

V is TRBV5-1 and J is TRBJ1-1; D is ambiguous. V lost 1 base and J 0 bases, leaving 13 bases between the germline ends. CDR3 size: 16 residues. The germline V gene encodes CDR1 SGHRS and CDR2 YFSETQ. The CDR3 sequence is CASSLIFHSMNTEAFF. The CDR3 DNA sequence: TGCGCCAGCAGCTTGATCTTCCACAGCATGAACACTGAAGCTTTCTTT.

The V gene is TRBV11-3, the J gene TRBJ1-4; D is unresolved. Between the trimmed V and J ends, which lost 6 bases and 6 bases, there was a span of 17 bases. This CDR3 spans 15 amino acids. From germline, CDR1 is SGHNT and CDR2 YENEEA. This CDR3 reads CASSPNDSRDEKLFF. CDR3 in DNA: TGTGCCAGCAGTCCCAATGATTCCCGGGATGAAAAACTGTTTTTT.

The rearrangement uses TRBV5-6 and TRBJ2-6; weak D call: TRBD1 (6 bases). Trimming pared 3 bases from V and 0 bases from J, leaving 13 bases between. There are 17 residues in the CDR3. CDR1 and CDR2 from the germline V gene are SGHDT and YYEEEE. The CDR3 reads CASSSQGKLSGANVLTF. CDR3 bases: TGTGCCAGCAGCTCACAGGGAAAGCTCTCTGGGGCCAACGTCCTGACTTTC.

This chain's CDR3 is CASSEDNIWRAAPGDSYEQYF. CDR3 nucleotides: TGTGCCAGCAGTGAAGACAACATTTGGCGGGCCGCCCCTGGCGACTCCTACGAGCAGTACTTC. The chain is built from TRBV6-1 and TRBJ2-7; D is possibly TRBD2 (5 bases). From germline, CDR1 is MNHNS and CDR2 SASEGT. The CDR3 extends over 21 amino acids. Trimming stripped 1 base from V and 0 bases from J, with 28 bases between.

The rearrangement links TRBV27 to TRBJ2-1; TRBD2 agrees at 8 bases. Germline V gene lookup returns CDR1 MNHEY and CDR2 SMNVEV (reference sequence). The CDR3 consists of 15 residues. V dropped 2 bases and J dropped 2; count of bases not matched to a gene: 2. CDR3 region: CASSLGGRPYNEQFF. For the CDR3, the DNA is TGTGCCAGCAGTTTAGGCGGGAGGCCCTACAATGAGCAGTTCTTC.

The chain couples TRBV7-3 to TRBJ2-7; D may be TRBD2 (6 bases). V lost 4 bases and J 1 base, leaving 11 bases between the germline ends. This CDR3 comprises 14 residues. Germline V lookup: CDR1 SGHTA, CDR2 FQGTGA. CDR3 coding DNA: TGTGCCAGCAGCTCGGGGGATCAATCCTACGAGCAGTACTTC. Protein sequence: CASSSGDQSYEQYF.

The chain carries TRBV4-2 and TRBJ1-1; D ambiguous. This CDR3 is built from 13 residues. Germline CDR1 LGHNA, CDR2 YNFKEQ. With 3 bases removed from V and 8 bases from J, the gap between germline ends came to 13 bases. The CDR3 nucleotides read TGTGCCAGCAGCCACGTAGGGAGAAGAGAAGCTTTCTTT. This gives the protein CASSHVGRREAFF.

This chain links TRBV6-1 with TRBJ2-7; TRBD2 matches at 12 bases. The CDR3 has 14 residues. In germline, CDR1 is MNHNS, CDR2 SASEGT. V dropped 8 bases and J dropped 3; count of bases not matched to a gene: 5. CDR3 protein: CASPRTSGNYEQYF. In DNA form, the CDR3 reads TGTGCCAGCCCGAGGACTAGCGGGAACTACGAGCAGTACTTC.

The chain uses TRBV5-1 and TRBJ2-2; maybe TRBD2 (7 bases). CDR1 SGHRS and CDR2 YFSETQ come from the germline V gene. Trimming shortened V by 4 bases and J by 5 bases, and 12 bases separated the two germline ends. The CDR3 is made up of 14 amino acids. This CDR3 is CASSRGGGTGELFF. CDR3 coding DNA: TGCGCCAGCAGCCGGGGAGGGGGGACCGGGGAGCTGTTTTTT.

As regards this clone: An end of the junction differs from the germline gene, which may be a read error. The CDR3 bases are TGCAGTGCGCAGACTAGCGGGAGGAAGAACTTC. This gives the protein CSAQTSGRKNF. V is TRBV20-1 and J is TRBJ2-7; TRBD2 matches at 13 bases. Germline V gene data show CDR1 as DFQATT and CDR2 as SNEGSKA (reference sequence). The CDR3 totals 11 residues.

The genes are TRBV29-1 and TRBJ2-4; possible D gene TRBD2, 6 bases. The length of the CDR3 is 17 residues. Trimming removed 0 bases from V and 0 bases from J, with 15 bases in between. Germline V gene lookup returns CDR1 SQVTM and CDR2 ANQGSEA. The CDR3 nucleotides are TGCAGCGTTGAAGATCTTACCTCAGCGGGAGCCAAAAACATTCAGTACTTC. It yields the protein CSVEDLTSAGAKNIQYF.

CDR3 DNA: TGTGCCAGCAGCTTAGGGGGACAGGGGGCCACTGAAGCTTTCTTT. Translating it yields CASSLGGQGATEAFF. The chain recombines TRBV7-2 with TRBJ1-1; 12 nucleotides align to TRBD1. The J segment lost 4 bases and the V segment lost 1 base, leaving 1 base of the junction unmatched. This CDR3 has 15 residues. Germline V gives CDR1 SGHTA, CDR2 FQGNSA. The variable domain in full, completed from reference TRBV7-2 and TRBJ1-1, reads GAGVSQSPSNKVTEKGKDVELRCDPISGHTALYWYRQSLGQGLEFLIYFQGNSAPDKSGLPSDRFSAERTGGSVSTLTIQRTQQEDSAVYLCASSLGGQGATEAFFGQGTRLTVV.

This clone was detected only once. The chain recombines TRBV25-1 with TRBJ2-7, with 11 positions matching TRBD2. The CDR3 is 15 residues long. The J segment lost 4 bases and the V segment lost 0 bases, leaving 2 bases of the junction unmatched. Germline V CDR1 and CDR2: MGHDK, SYGVNS. Here the CDR3 reads CASSEYTSGSYEQYF. CDR3 nucleotide sequence: TGTGCCAGCAGTGAATACACTAGCGGGAGTTACGAGCAGTACTTC.

The chain recombines TRBV28 with TRBJ2-7; TRBD1 is a possible D gene (5 bases). Trimming stripped 7 bases from V and 3 bases from J, with 19 bases between. CDR3 length: 15 residues. The germline gives CDR1 MDHEN, CDR2 SYDVKM. In DNA form, the CDR3 reads TGTGCCAGCACTCCAAGGCGCAGGGTACACTACGAGCAGTACTTC. The encoded protein is CASTPRRRVHYEQYF. Looking up the rest from reference TRBV28 and TRBJ2-7 gives the full variable domain: DVKVTQSSRYLVKRTGEKVFLECVQDMDHENMFWYRQDPGLGLRLIYFSYDVKMKEKGDIPEGYSVSREKKERFSLILESASTNQTSMYLCASTPRRRVHYEQYFGPGTRLTVT.

The chain has TRBV9 and TRBJ2-7, with 9 bases fitting TRBD2. Looked up from germline, CDR1 is SGDLS and CDR2 is YYNGEE. This CDR3 region has 18 residues. The ends lost 3 bases at V and 0 bases at J; junction bases unmatched: 13. In DNA, the CDR3 is TGTGCCAGCAGCGCCAGACCCATGGGCGGGGGGGACTCCTACGAGCAGTACTTC. Encoded protein: CASSARPMGGGDSYEQYF.

This chain joins TRBV5-4 and TRBJ2-1, with TRBD2 identical over 9 bases. V shed 4 bases and J 0 bases; nucleotides not matched to a gene: 5. The germline V gene has CDR1 SGHNT and CDR2 YYREEE (reference sequence). The CDR3 is made up of 16 amino acids. CDR3 bases: TGTGCCAGCAGCGGGAGACTAGCGGACTCCTACAATGAGCAGTTCTTC. Amino acid sequence: CASSGRLADSYNEQFF.

The chain has TRBV28 and TRBJ1-3, with a weak D call TRBD1 (5 bases). Germline lookup yields CDR1 MDHEN and CDR2 SYDVKM. This CDR3 is built from 14 residues. V was shortened by 5 bases and J by 2 bases, with 10 bases between the two germline ends. The CDR3 DNA is TGTGCCAGCAGTCCCCAGGGCCCTGGAAACACCATATATTTT. Its protein is CASSPQGPGNTIYF.

CDR3 protein: CASSETGVEQYF. For the CDR3, the DNA is TGTGCCAGCTCGGAGACAGGGGTCGAGCAGTACTTC. The chain joins TRBV18 to TRBJ2-7, with TRBD1 identical over 8 bases. Germline V lookup: CDR1 KGHSH, CDR2 LQKENI. This CDR3 is 12 amino acids long. V shed 6 bases, J shed 6 bases, and the junction held 4 bases outside the gene matches.